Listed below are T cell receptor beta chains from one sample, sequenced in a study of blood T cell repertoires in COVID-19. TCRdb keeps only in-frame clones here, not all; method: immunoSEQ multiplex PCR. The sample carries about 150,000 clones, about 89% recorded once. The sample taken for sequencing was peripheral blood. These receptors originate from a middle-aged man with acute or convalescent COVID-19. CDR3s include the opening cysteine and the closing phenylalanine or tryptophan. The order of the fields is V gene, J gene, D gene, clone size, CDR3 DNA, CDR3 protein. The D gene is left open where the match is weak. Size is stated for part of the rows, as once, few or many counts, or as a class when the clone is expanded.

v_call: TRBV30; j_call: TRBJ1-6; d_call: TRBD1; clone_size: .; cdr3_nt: TGTGCCTGGAGGCCACAGGGGTCCTATAATTCACCCCTCCACTTT; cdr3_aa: CAWRPQGSYNSPLHF
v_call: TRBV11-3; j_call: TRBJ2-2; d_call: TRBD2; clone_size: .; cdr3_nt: TGTGCCAGCAGCTTCTCCGGACTAGCGGGAAACACCGGGGAGCTGTTTTTT; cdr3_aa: CASSFSGLAGNTGELFF
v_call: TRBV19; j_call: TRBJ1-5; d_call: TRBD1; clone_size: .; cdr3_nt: TGTGCCAGTAGTCCCACGACAGGGGGGAGCAATCAGCCCCAGCATTTT; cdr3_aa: CASSPTTGGSNQPQHF
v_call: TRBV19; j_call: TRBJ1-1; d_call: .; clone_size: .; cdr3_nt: TGTGCCAGTAGTTCCCAACAGGGACCTATGAACACTGAAGCTTTCTTT; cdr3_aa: CASSSQQGPMNTEAFF
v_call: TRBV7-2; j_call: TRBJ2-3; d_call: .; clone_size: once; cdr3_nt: TGTGCCAGCAGCCCGTCCCCCCAGCGGGGCACAGATACGCAGTATTTT; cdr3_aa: CASSPSPQRGTDTQYF
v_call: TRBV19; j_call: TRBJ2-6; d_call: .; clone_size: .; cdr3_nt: TGTGCCAGTAGTACCCTCGACAGTTCACTGAGCAACGTCCTGACTTTC; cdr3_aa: CASSTLDSSLSNVLTF
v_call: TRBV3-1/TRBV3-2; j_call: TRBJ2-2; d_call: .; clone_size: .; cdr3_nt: TGTGCCAGCAGCCAAACGGGATTAAAGGCCGGGGAGCTGTTTTTT; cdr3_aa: CASSQTGLKAGELFF
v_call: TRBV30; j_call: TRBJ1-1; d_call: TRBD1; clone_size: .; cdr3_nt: TGTGCCTGGAGTCAGGGACAGGAAGCTTTCTTT; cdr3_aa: CAWSQGQEAFF
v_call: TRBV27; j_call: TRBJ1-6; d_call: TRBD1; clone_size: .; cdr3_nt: TGTGCCAGCAGTGATGGGGACAGGGAAAATTCACCCCTCCACTTT; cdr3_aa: CASSDGDRENSPLHF
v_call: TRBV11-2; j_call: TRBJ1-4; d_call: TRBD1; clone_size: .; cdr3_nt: TGTGCCAGCAGCCGTGGGACAGTTTCTGAAAAACTGTTTTTT; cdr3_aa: CASSRGTVSEKLFF
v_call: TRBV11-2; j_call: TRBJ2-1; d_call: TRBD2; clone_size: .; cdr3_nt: TGTGCCAGCAGCCCCCAGCGGGGGGAGTACCCTGAGCAGTTCTTC; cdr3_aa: CASSPQRGEYPEQFF
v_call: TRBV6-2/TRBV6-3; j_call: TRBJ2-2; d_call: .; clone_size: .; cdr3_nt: TGTGCCAGCAGTTACCCCGACCTCGGGACGAACACCGGGGAGCTGTTTTTT; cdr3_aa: CASSYPDLGTNTGELFF
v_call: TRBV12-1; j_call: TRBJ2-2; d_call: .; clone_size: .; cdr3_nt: TGTGCCAGCAGCTTTACCCCCTCGAGCGGGGGGTACACCGGGGAGCTGTTTTTT; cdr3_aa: CASSFTPSSGGYTGELFF
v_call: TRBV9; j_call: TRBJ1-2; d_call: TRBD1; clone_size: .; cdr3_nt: TGTGCCAGCAGCGCCGGAAGTCGGACAGGGGTCTATGGCTACACCTTC; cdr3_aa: CASSAGSRTGVYGYTF